The table lists the clone carrying this T cell receptor (beta chain) with a few counts. Its antigen is unidentified. The data were taken from a study of T-cell memory formation after mild COVID-19. About the research overall: There were largely donor-specific TCR clusters.

TCRdb called the 5' RACE reads again in MiXCR, with one record for every CDR3 protein. Of under 250,000 distinct CDR3 sequences detected, approximately 15% appear once; the ten largest clones hold 2% to 2.5%. The CDR3 spans 13 residues. Germline-derived CDR1 and CDR2 are SGHRS and YFSETQ. The V and J ends lost 7 bases and 0 bases respectively, with 7 bases between them. Study-wide points: Some responding clones appeared in pre-infection memory, suggesting cross-reactive memory joined.

V usage is TRBV5-1 and J usage is TRBJ2-2; no clear D gene. What was sequenced was PBMCs or a T cell subset sorted from them (not recorded which). The TCR was taken from an adult woman who had mild COVID-19 (a few samples of this study predate the infection). Cell type and time point are not known. In DNA, the CDR3 is TGCGCCAGCTCTTTCCCGAACACCGGGGAGCTGTTTTTT. Amino acid sequence: CASSFPNTGELFF.